This T cell receptor beta chain appears in the sequencing data of a study of cytomegalovirus exposure and HLA in healthy donors. A note on this clone: Its cognate antigen is unknown.

Findings and limits, study-wide: As confirmed in vitro, a few CMV-associated chains were specific for CMV antigens. Previous analysis showed most TCR beta V segments were productive about 87% or about 30% of the time. Some public TCRs appeared in many individuals, while most sequences were rare.

PCR used 60 Vbeta primers and 13 Jbeta primers. This table comes from immunoSEQ multiplex PCR, and its TCRdb copy is limited to in-frame clones, with some not included. The sample holds about 130,000 clones, 74% seen once. The CDR3 covers 14 residues. Looked up from germline, CDR1 is PRHDT and CDR2 is FYEKMQ (reference sequence). Trimming removed 7 bases at V and 3 bases at J, with 12 bases between. The TCR comes from a man between 18 and 35 years old in good health and CMV-seropositive. The sample comprised PBMCs. The chain has TRBV13 and TRBJ1-4, with D tentatively TRBD1 (6 bases). The CDR3 coding sequence is TGTGCCAGCACCCGAGGGGGTGCTAATGAAAAACTGTTTTTT. Its protein product is CASTRGGANEKLFF. Using reference TRBV13 and TRBJ1-4 for the parts outside the CDR3, the full variable domain is AAGVIQSPRHLIKEKRETATLKCYPIPRHDTVYWYQQGPGQDPQFLISFYEKMQSDKGSIPDRFSAQQFSDYHSELNMSSLELGDSALYFCASTRGGANEKLFFGSGTQLSVL.